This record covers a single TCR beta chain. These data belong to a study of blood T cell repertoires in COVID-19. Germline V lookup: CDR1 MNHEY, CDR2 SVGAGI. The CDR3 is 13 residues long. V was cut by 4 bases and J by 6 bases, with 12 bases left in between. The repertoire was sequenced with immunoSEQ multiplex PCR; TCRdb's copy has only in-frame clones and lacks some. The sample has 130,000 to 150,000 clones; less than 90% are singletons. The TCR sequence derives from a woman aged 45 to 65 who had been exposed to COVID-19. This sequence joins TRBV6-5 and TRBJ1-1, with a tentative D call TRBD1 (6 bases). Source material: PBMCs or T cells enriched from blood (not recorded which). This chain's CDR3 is CASSSRGAAEAFF. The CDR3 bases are TGTGCCAGCAGTTCCCGGGGGGCGGCTGAAGCTTTCTTT.